The rows below give T cell receptor beta chains drawn from one sample of a study of cytomegalovirus exposure and HLA in healthy donors. Some clones are missing from TCRdb's copy, which holds only in-frame ones; the method was immunoSEQ multiplex PCR. Among about 170,000 clones listed, roughly 80% were seen once. Material: PBMCs. These receptor sequences come from a male donor in good health and CMV-seronegative. CDR3s include the opening cysteine and the closing phenylalanine or tryptophan.

j_call	v_call	cdr3_aa
TRBJ2-2	TRBV2	CASSPTSGGNTGELFF
TRBJ1-3	TRBV7-9	CSSSLALTGLSGNTIYF
TRBJ1-5	TRBV5-1	CASSFEGAINQPQHF
TRBJ2-7	TRBV2	CASSRLTGGASRSRYF
.	TRBV7-9	CASSQLGTGPTYEQYF
TRBJ1-2	TRBV18	CASSRGGSSNYGYTF
TRBJ1-5	TRBV29-1	CSVGHRDRALKPQHF
TRBJ2-1	TRBV5-1	CASSFRFPSPSISSYNEQFF
TRBJ1-1	TRBV7-9	CASSRAGQSNTEAFF
TRBJ2-3	TRBV9	CASSVRGTNTDTQYF
TRBJ1-4	TRBV29-1	CSVAGNEKLFF
TRBJ2-2	TRBV5-1	CASMWWAGNTGELFF
TRBJ2-1	TRBV5-1	CASSRPSGGTYNEQFF
TRBJ2-3	TRBV5-6	CASSLLGQGSDTQYF
TRBJ2-1	TRBV5-4	CASRQGAEQFF
TRBJ2-1	TRBV5-1	CASSQGQGKGEQFF
TRBJ2-3	TRBV7-8	CASSLGDRDTDTQYF
TRBJ2-5	TRBV6-6	CASSLTGVGEETQYF
TRBJ2-1	TRBV28	CASSLPPNRPNEQFF